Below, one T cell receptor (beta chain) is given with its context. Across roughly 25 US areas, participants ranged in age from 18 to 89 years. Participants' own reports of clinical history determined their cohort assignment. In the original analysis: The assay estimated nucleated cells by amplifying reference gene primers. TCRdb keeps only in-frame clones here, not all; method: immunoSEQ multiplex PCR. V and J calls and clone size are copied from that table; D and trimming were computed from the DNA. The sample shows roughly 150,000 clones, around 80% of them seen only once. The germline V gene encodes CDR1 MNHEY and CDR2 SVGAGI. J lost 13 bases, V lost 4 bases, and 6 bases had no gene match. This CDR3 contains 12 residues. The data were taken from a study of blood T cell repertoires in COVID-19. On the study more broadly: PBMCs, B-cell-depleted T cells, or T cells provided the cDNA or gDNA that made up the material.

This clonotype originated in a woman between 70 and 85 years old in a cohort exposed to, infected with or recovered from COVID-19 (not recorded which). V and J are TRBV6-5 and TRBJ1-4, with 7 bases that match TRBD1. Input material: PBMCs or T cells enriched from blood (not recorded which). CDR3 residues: CASSSQGLTLFF. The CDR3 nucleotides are TGTGCCAGCAGTTCACAGGGGTTGACACTGTTTTTT.